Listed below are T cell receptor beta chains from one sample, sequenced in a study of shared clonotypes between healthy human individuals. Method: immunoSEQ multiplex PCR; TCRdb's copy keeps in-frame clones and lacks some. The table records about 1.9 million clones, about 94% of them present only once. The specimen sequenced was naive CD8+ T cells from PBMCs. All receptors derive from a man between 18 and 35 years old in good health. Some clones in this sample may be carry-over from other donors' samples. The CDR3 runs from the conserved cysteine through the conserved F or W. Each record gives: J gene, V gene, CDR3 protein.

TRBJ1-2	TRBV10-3	CAISDVDRPGYTF
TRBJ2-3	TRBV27	CASSSPGQATDTQYF
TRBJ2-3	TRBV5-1	CASSFTSGRTDTQYF
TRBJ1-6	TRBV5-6	CASSLSSGHSPLHF
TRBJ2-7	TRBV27	CASSPGTSALEQYF
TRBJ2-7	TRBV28	CASSNYHRTNYEQYF
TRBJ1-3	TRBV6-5	CASSTRTGNTIYF
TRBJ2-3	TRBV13	CASSLAAGAPTDTQYF
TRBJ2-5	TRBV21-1	CASSLAPRDSQETQYF
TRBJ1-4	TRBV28	CASSLSLEGEREKLFF
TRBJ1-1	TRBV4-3	CASSQARGGTEAFF
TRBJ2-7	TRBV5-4	CASSLRELGEQYF
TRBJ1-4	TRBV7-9	CASSPPLDSLNEKLFF
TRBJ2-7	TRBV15	CATSERDRGVIEQYF
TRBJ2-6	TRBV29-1	CSALGRGVLTF
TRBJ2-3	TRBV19	CASSIGTGGRTDTQYF
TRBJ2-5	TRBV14	CASSQEWRKQETQYF
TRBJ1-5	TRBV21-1	CASSKDKPGQGGRDQPQHF
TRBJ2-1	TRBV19	CASSIIGNNEQFF
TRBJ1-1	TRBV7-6	CASSLEAGGNTEAFF
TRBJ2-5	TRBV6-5	CASSFDGAKTQYF
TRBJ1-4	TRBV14	CASSQDPTYEKLFF
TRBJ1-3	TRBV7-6	CASSLQAGRGNTIYF
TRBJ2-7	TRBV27	CASSGVGTGVYEQYF
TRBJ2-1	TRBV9	CASSLPLAGGLNEQFF
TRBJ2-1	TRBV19	CASSITAGVEHEQFF
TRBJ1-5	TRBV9	CASSGGGDNQPQHF
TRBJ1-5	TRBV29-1	CSVLTGGLQPQHF
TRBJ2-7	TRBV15	CATSRVRLDEQYF
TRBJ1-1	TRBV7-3	CASSLCRVPEAFF
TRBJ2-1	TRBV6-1	CASSEWEGNNEQFF
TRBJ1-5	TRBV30	CAWSVRVGRDAQHF
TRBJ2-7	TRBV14	CASSRDRGYEQYF
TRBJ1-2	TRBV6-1	CASGQGGYGYTF
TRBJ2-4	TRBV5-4	CASSLKREFKNIQYF
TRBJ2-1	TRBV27	CASSYSAGPLGNEQFF
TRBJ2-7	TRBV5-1	CASRFVPASTYEQYF
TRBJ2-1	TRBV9	CASSVGLRSSYNEQFF
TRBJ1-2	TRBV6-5	CASSYAAEDYGYTF
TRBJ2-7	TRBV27	CASSLEVGAGQISYEQYF
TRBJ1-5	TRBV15	CATSRDPTRRNQPQHF
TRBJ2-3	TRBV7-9	CASSSGTSGADTQYF
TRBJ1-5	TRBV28	CASSFRFTASNQPQHF
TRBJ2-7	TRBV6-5	CASSYSTGEGSYEQYF
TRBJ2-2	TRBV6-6	CASHVAGNTGELFF
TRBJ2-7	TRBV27	CASRSGTGFHEQYF
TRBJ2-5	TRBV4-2	CATTGSYYRTGGGTQYF